These T cell receptor beta chains were read from a single sample in a study of yellow fever vaccine responses in identical twins. TCRdb reanalysed the RT-PCR reads using MiXCR and keeps one entry per CDR3 protein. The table has 2,000 to 2,500 distinct CDR3 sequences, around 7% seen once. The specimen was T cells from blood (PBMCs), unsorted or a sorted subset (not recorded which), collected around 25 months after vaccination. The receptors stem from a woman younger than 35 who received the yellow fever vaccine. Both conserved end residues are part of each CDR3.

TRBV6-1	13	TRBJ2-7	CASSTTGAYEQYF
TRBV10-3	15	TRBJ2-2	CAIRPVLGNTGELFF
TRBV4-1	15	TRBJ2-5	CASSQDQGVSLTQYF
TRBV7-6	13	TRBJ2-1	CASSLVRYNEQFF
TRBV6-1	12	TRBJ1-2	CASSDRQGGYTF
TRBV6-1	14	TRBJ2-7	CASSPDSPVYEQYF
TRBV7-7	15	TRBJ2-7	CASSQGTGRSYEQYF
TRBV10-3	14	TRBJ2-2	CAISESRDTGELFF
TRBV2	17	TRBJ2-3	CASSALLAGSDRATQYF
TRBV4-1	15	TRBJ2-3	CASSQDWGGGDTQYF
TRBV6-1	13	TRBJ1-2	CASRGRGFYGYTF
TRBV7-7	15	TRBJ2-5	CASSLDPPFQETQYF
TRBV10-3	12	TRBJ2-1	CAASGTYNEQFF
TRBV5-1	13	TRBJ2-1	CASSFRSNNEQFF
TRBV7-9	15	TRBJ2-2	CASRTGGFGTGELFF
TRBV7-2	14	TRBJ2-7	CASSLAVQGHEQYF
TRBV5-1	15	TRBJ2-2	CASSLDPGSTGELFF